This passage covers 11 T cell receptor beta chains from one sample sequenced in a study of graft-versus-host responses after intestinal transplantation. The antigens these receptors bind are not known. TCRdb's table, derived via immunoSEQ multiplex PCR, lists solely in-frame clones and lacks some. The table shows some 85,000 clones, with about nine tenths occurring only once. The source material was unstimulated CD8+ T cells sorted from spleen or lymph node cells, sampled before transplant. These receptors were taken from a human donor who was the organ donor for an intestinal transplant.

The chain combines TRBV6-1 with TRBJ2-7; TRBD2 aligns across 11 bases. Trimming at V came to 4 bases and at J to 0 bases, leaving 8 bases not matched to a gene. The CDR3 sequence is 17 residues long. Germline V lookup: CDR1 MNHNS, CDR2 SASEGT. CDR3 in DNA: TGTGCCAGCAGTGTAATTAGCGGGGGGGATTTCTCCTACGAGCAGTACTTC. Protein product: CASSVISGGDFSYEQYF.

This sequence joins TRBV7-2 and TRBJ2-7; the D is unclear. Germline V gives CDR1 SGHTA, CDR2 FQGNSA. This CDR3 has 13 amino acids. The V end lost 6 bases, the J end lost 5 bases, and 14 bases lay between the germline ends. CDR3 nucleotides: TGTGCCAGCAGTGACCCATTACAGAACGAGCAGTACTTC. It encodes CASSDPLQNEQYF.

The chain joins TRBV27 to TRBJ1-4; TRBD1 is a possible D gene (5 bases). V lost 0 bases and J lost 10, with 9 bases in between. CDR3 length equals 13 residues. Germline lookup yields CDR1 MNHEY and CDR2 SMNVEV (reference sequence). CDR3 protein: CASSLSMGGKLFF. For the CDR3, the DNA is TGTGCCAGCAGTTTATCGATGGGGGGAAAACTGTTTTTT.

This clone came up a few times. The CDR3: CASSIDSFSTDTQYF. The CDR3 bases are TGTGCCAGCAGCATAGACAGTTTTAGCACAGATACGCAGTATTTT. V is TRBV5-4 and J is TRBJ2-3; possibly TRBD1 for D (5 bases). CDR1 is SGHNT, CDR2 YYREEE, per germline (reference sequence). This CDR3 is built from 15 residues. V shed 4 bases and J shed 0 bases, with 12 bases lying between them.

This clone was detected only a few times. The chain has TRBV27 and TRBJ2-7, with TRBD2 matching 14 bases. Trimming removed 4 bases from V and 0 bases from J; junction bases left unmatched: 17. Germline V lookup: CDR1 MNHEY, CDR2 SMNVEV (reference sequence). The length of the CDR3 is 21 residues. The CDR3 bases are TGTGCCAGCAGTTCCTTACCCCAGGGACTAGCGGGGGCCTTTTCCTCCTACGAGCAGTACTTC. Translating gives CASSSLPQGLAGAFSSYEQYF.

The chain employs TRBV7-2 and TRBJ2-5, with 7 positions matching TRBD2. The CDR3 extends over 14 amino acids. The germline V gene encodes CDR1 SGHTA and CDR2 FQGNSA. J lost 5 bases, V lost 5 bases, and 8 bases had no gene match. The CDR3 DNA reads TGTGCCAGCAGCCGGGTGGGGGGGGACGAGACCCAGTACTTC. As protein: CASSRVGGDETQYF.

This chain connects TRBV9 to TRBJ2-7; D is possibly TRBD1 or TRBD2 (6 bases each). Germline V gene sequence: CDR1 SGDLS, CDR2 YYNGEE. The CDR3 runs 16 residues. V lost 3 bases and J 5 bases, leaving 21 bases between the germline ends. The CDR3 loop reads CASSAGVRYRAHEQYF. In DNA, the CDR3 is TGTGCCAGCAGCGCGGGGGTCCGGTACAGGGCCCACGAGCAGTACTTC.

This clone was observed a few times. The rearrangement links TRBV29-1 to TRBJ2-7; 9 nucleotides agree with TRBD1. V lost 7 bases to trimming and J lost 5 bases; unmatched junction nucleotides: 9. The CDR3 runs 13 residues. CDR1 and CDR2 (germline): SQVTM, ANQGSEA. The CDR3 DNA is TGCAGCGCACTTGGGACAGGGCCCCACGAGCAGTACTTC. Its protein is CSALGTGPHEQYF.

The rearrangement uses TRBV9 and TRBJ1-2, with D unclear. Looked up from germline, CDR1 is SGDLS and CDR2 is YYNGEE. The CDR3 covers 14 residues. Between the trimmed V and J ends, which lost 0 bases and 4 bases, there was a span of 10 bases. The CDR3 nucleotides are TGTGCCAGCAGCGTAGCGGACGCGACCTATGGCTACACCTTC. Its translation is CASSVADATYGYTF.

This clone has a single count. The chain is built from TRBV30 and TRBJ2-2, with 12 positions matching TRBD2. Unmatched junction bases numbered 10, after V lost 4 bases and J lost 1 base. Germline CDR1 GTSNPN, CDR2 SVGIG (reference sequence). CDR3 size: 18 residues. In DNA, the CDR3 is TGTGCCTGGAAGGTACGCGGACTAGCGGGGCAGAACACCGGGGAGCTGTTTTTT. This gives the protein CAWKVRGLAGQNTGELFF.

J is TRBJ2-7 and V is TRBV27, with D uncertain. The germline V gene has CDR1 MNHEY and CDR2 SMNVEV (reference sequence). The CDR3 runs to 12 residues. Trimming stripped 5 bases from V and 2 bases from J, with 7 bases between. Here the CDR3 reads CASSPNPYEQYF. The CDR3 coding sequence is TGTGCCAGCAGTCCGAATCCCTACGAGCAGTACTTC.